What follows describes a single T cell receptor (beta chain). CDR3 length equals 16 residues. V trimming: 2 bases; J trimming: 2 bases; junction bases outside the gene matches: 5. Germline V gene data show CDR1 as SNHLY and CDR2 as FYNNEI. Participants classified as exposed had met a COVID-19 case within 2 weeks before study entry. These data belong to a study of blood T cell repertoires in COVID-19. Background on the study: The United States, Italy and Spain provided the acute and convalescent COVID-19 samples.

How the authors handled the data: From reference gene primer amplification, estimates of nucleated cell counts were derived. The protocol was immunoSEQ multiplex PCR, while the TCRdb copy is restricted to in-frame clones and leaves out a portion. The V and J calls and clone size were taken over from that table, and D and trimming were inferred from the DNA. Of about 430,000 clones detected, roughly 84% appear once; the ten largest clones hold approximately 1.5%. Material for sequencing was PBMCs or T cells enriched from blood (not recorded which). The clonotype was recovered from a young woman who had been exposed to COVID-19. V gene TRBV2 combines with J gene TRBJ2-3, with 9 nucleotides matching TRBD2. This CDR3 is CASSERASGVTDTQYF. The CDR3 region has the DNA TGTGCCAGCAGTGAACGGGCTAGCGGGGTCACAGATACGCAGTATTTT.